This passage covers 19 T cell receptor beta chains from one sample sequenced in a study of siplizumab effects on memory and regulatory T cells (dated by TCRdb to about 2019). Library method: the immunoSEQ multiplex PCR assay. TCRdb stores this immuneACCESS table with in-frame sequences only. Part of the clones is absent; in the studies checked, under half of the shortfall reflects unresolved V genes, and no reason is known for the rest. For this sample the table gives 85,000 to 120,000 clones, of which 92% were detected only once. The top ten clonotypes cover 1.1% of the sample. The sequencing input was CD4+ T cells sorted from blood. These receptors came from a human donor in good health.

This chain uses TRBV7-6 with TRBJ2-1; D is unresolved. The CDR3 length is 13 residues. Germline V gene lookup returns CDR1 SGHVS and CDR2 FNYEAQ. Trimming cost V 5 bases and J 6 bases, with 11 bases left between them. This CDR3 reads CASSPAPTNEQFF. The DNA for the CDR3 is TGTGCCAGCAGCCCCGCCCCAACCAATGAGCAGTTCTTC. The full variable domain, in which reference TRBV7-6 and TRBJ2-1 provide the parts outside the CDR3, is GAGVSQSPRYKVTKRGQDVALRCDPISGHVSLYWYRQALGQGPEFLTYFNYEAQQDKSGLPNDRFSAERPEGSISTLTIQRTEQRDSAMYRCASSPAPTNEQFFGPGTRLTVL.

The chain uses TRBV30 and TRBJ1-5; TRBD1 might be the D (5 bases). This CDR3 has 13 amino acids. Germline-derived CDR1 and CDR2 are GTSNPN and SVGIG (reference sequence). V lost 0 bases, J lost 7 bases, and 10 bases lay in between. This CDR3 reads CAWSVRDGQPQHF. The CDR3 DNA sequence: TGTGCCTGGAGTGTAAGGGACGGACAGCCCCAGCATTTT.

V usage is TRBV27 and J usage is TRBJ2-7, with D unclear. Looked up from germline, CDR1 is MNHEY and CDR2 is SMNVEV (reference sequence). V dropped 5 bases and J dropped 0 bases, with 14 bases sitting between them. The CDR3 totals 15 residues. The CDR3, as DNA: TGTGCCAGCAGTACCCAGACAAGAAACTCCTACGAGCAGTACTTC. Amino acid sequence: CASSTQTRNSYEQYF.

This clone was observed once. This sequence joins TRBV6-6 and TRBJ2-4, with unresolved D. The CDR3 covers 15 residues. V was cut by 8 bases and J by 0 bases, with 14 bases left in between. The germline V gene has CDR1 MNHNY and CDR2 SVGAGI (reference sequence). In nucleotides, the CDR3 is TGTGCCAGCTCTACGGCCAGCCAAGCCAAAAACATTCAGTACTTC. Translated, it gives CASSTASQAKNIQYF.

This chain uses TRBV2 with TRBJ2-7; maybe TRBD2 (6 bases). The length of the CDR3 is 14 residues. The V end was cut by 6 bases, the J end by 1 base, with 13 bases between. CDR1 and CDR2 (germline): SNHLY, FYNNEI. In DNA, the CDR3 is TGTGCCAGCAGGGCGTGGGGGACTTCCTACGAGCAGTACTTC. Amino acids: CASRAWGTSYEQYF. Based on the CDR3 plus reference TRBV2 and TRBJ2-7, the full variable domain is EPEVTQTPSHQVTQMGQEVILRCVPISNHLYFYWYRQILGQKVEFLVSFYNNEISEKSEIFDDQFSVERPDGSNFTLKIRSTKLEDSAMYFCASRAWGTSYEQYFGPGTRLTVT.

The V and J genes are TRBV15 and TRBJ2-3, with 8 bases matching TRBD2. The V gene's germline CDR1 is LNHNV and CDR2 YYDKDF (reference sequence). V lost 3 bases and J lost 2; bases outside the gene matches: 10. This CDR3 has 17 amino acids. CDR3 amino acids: CATSSYSGGDFTDTQYF. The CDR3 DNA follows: TGTGCCACCAGCAGTTACTCGGGAGGGGACTTCACAGATACGCAGTATTTT.

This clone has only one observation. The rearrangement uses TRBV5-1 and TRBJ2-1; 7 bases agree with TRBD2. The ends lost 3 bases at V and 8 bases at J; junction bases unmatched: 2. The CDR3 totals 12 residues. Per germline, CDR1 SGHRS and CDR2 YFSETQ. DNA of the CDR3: TGCGCCAGCAGCTCGGCGGGGGATGAGCAGTTCTTC. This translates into CASSSAGDEQFF.

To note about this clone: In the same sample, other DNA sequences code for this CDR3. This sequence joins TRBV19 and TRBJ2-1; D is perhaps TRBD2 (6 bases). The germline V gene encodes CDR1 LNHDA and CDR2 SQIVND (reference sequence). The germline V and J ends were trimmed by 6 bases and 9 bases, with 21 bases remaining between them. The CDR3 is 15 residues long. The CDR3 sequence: CASSSGAGLRGEQFF. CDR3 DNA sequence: TGTGCCAGTAGCTCGGGAGCGGGCCTACGGGGTGAGCAGTTCTTC.

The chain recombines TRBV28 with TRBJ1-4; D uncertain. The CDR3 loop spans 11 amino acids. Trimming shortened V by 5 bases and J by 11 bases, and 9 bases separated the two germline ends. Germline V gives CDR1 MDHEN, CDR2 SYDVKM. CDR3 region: CASSLQRKLFF. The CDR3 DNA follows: TGTGCCAGCAGTCTCCAGCGGAAACTGTTTTTT.

The CDR3 sequence: CASSFEIGGPETQYF. In DNA, the CDR3 is TGTGCCAGCAGTTTTGAGATCGGGGGCCCAGAGACCCAGTACTTC. The chain recombines TRBV5-6 with TRBJ2-5; D is possibly TRBD1 or TRBD2 (6 bases each). This CDR3 contains 15 residues. The V and J ends lost 5 bases and 4 bases respectively, with 18 bases between them. CDR1 and CDR2 (germline): SGHDT, YYEEEE. Drawing the rest from reference TRBV5-6 and TRBJ2-5, the complete variable domain is DAGVTQSPTHLIKTRGQQVTLRCSPKSGHDTVSWYQQALGQGPQFIFQYYEEEERQRGNFPDRFSGHQFPNYSSELNVNALLLGDSALYLCASSFEIGGPETQYFGPGTRLLVL.

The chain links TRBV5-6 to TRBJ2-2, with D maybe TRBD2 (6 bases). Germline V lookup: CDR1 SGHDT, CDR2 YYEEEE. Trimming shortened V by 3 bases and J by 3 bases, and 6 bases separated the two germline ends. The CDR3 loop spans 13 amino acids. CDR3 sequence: CASSWDYTGELFF. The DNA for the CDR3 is TGTGCCAGCAGCTGGGACTACACCGGGGAGCTGTTTTTT.

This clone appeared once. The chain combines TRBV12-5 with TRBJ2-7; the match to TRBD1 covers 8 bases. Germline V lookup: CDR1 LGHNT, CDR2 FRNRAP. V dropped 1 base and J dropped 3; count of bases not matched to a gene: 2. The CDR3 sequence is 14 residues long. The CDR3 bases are TGTGCTAGTGGTTTGGGACAGGGGTTCTACGAGCAGTACTTC. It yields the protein CASGLGQGFYEQYF.

The CDR3 DNA follows: TGTGCCAGCAGACGCCGGCGGGAGTTGGAGACCCAGTACTTC. Protein: CASRRRRELETQYF. The V gene is TRBV6-1, the J gene TRBJ2-5; 7 positions match TRBD2. V shed 6 bases and J 5 bases; nucleotides not matched to a gene: 9. CDR1 is MNHNS, CDR2 SASEGT, per germline. CDR3 length: 14 amino acids.

In nucleotides, the CDR3 is TGTGCCAGCAGCCGCGGGAACACAGATACGCAGTATTTT. This codes for CASSRGNTDTQYF. The chain joins TRBV14 to TRBJ2-3, with D possibly being TRBD2 (6 bases). CDR3 length: 13 residues. The germline V gene has CDR1 SGHDN and CDR2 FVKESK. Trimming cost V 4 bases and J 2 bases, with 7 bases left between them.

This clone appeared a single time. The DNA for the CDR3 is TGTGCCAGCAGCTTAACCACAGGGGCCCTCTCTTATAGCAATCAGCCCCAGCATTTT. Its protein product is CASSLTTGALSYSNQPQHF. The gene calls are TRBV5-6 and TRBJ1-5; TRBD1 matches 7 bases. J lost 0 bases, V lost 2 bases, and 14 bases had no gene match. The CDR3 has 19 amino acids. CDR1 is SGHDT and CDR2 is YYEEEE in the germline V gene.

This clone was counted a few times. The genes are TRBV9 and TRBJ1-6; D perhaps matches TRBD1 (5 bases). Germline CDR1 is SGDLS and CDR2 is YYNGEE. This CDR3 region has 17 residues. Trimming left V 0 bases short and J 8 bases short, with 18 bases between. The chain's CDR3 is CASSVGSAGRGDSPLHF. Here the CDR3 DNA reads TGTGCCAGCAGCGTAGGTTCGGCAGGCCGAGGGGATTCACCCCTCCACTTT.

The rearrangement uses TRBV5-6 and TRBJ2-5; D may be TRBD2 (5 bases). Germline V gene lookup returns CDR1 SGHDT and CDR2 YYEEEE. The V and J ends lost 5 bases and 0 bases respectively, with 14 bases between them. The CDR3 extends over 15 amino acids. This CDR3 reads CASSTAGGYQETQYF. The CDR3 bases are TGTGCCAGCAGTACTGCGGGCGGGTACCAAGAGACCCAGTACTTC.

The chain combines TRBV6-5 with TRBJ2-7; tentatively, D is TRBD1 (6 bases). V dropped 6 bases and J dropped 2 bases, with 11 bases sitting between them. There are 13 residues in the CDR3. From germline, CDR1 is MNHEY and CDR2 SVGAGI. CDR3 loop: CASRPTGTYEQYF. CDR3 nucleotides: TGTGCCAGCAGACCGACAGGAACCTACGAGCAGTACTTC.

DNA of the CDR3: TGTGCCAGCAGCCGTGGGACAGGGGGCTATGAAAAACTGTTTTTT. Protein: CASSRGTGGYEKLFF. The gene calls are TRBV5-4 and TRBJ1-4, with 12 bases lining up with TRBD1. Looked up from germline, CDR1 is SGHNT and CDR2 is YYREEE (reference sequence). The CDR3 has 15 amino acids. With V trimmed by 4 bases and J by 6 bases, 4 bases remained unmatched.